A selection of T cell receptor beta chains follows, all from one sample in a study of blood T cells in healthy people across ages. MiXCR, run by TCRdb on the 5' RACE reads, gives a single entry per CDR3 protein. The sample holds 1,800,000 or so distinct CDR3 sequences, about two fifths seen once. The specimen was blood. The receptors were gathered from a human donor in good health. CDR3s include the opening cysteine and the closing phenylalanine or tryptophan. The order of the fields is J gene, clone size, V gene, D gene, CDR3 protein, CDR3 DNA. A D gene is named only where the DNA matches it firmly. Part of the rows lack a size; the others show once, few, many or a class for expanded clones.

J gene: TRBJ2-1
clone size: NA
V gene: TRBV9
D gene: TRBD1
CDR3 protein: CASSVGDRVNNEQFF
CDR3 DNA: TGTGCCAGCAGCGTCGGGGACAGGGTCAACAATGAGCAGTTCTTC

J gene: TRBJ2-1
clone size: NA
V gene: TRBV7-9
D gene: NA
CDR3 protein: CASRWGADEQFF
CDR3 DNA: TGTGCCAGCAGGTGGGGGGCTGACGAGCAGTTCTTC

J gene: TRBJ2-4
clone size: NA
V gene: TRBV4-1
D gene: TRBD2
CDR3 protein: CASSQVGGDIQYF
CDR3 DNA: TGCGCCAGCAGCCAAGTCGGGGGGGACATTCAGTACTTC

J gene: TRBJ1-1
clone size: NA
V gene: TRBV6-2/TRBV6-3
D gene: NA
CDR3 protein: CASSAFRGTEAFF
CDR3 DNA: TGTGCCAGCAGTGCCTTCCGGGGGACTGAAGCTTTCTTT

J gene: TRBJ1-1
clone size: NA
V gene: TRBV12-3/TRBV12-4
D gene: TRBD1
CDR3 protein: CASSNRGYTEAFF
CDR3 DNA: TGTGCCAGCAGCAACAGGGGATATACTGAAGCTTTCTTT

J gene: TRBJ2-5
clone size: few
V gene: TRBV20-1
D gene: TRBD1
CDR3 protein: CSARSRQGEETQYF
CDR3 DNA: TGCAGTGCTAGGAGCAGACAGGGGGAAGAGACCCAGTACTTC

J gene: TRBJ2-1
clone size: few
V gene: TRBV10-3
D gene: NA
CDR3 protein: CAISVAGASLDEQFF
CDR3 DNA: TGTGCCATCAGTGTTGCGGGGGCCTCCTTGGATGAGCAGTTCTTC

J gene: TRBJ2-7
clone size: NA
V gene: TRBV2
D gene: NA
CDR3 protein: CAGSLGAYEQYF
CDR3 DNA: TGTGCCGGCTCGTTGGGGGCTTACGAGCAGTACTTC

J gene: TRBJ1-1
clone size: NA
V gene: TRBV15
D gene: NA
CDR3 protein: CATSRDGMNTEAFF
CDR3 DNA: TGTGCCACCAGCAGAGATGGAATGAACACTGAAGCTTTCTTT

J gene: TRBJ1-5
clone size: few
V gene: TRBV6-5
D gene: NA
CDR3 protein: CASSYSQGHQPQHF
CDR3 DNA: TGTGCCAGCAGTTACAGTCAGGGTCACCAGCCCCAGCATTTT

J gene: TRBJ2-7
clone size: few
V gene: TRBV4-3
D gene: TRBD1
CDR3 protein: CASSQDTGRQGYEQYF
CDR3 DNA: TGCGCCAGCAGCCAAGATACCGGACGACAGGGCTACGAGCAGTACTTC

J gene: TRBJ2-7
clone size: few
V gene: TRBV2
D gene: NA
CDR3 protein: CASTRYGYEQYF
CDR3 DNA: TGTGCCAGCACCCGTTATGGCTACGAGCAGTACTTC

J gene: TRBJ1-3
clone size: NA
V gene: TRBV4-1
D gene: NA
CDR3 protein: CASSQDPEEGAGGNTIYF
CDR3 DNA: TGCGCCAGCAGCCAAGACCCCGAGGAAGGGGCTGGAGGAAACACCATATATTTT

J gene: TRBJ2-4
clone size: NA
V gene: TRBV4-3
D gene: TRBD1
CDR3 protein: CASSQDPGGAGNIQYF
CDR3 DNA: TGCGCCAGCAGCCAAGATCCAGGGGGCGCAGGGAACATTCAGTACTTC

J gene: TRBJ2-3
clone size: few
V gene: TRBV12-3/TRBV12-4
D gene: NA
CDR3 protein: CASSFGREGDTQYF
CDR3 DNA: TGTGCCAGCAGTTTCGGCAGGGAAGGAGATACGCAGTATTTT

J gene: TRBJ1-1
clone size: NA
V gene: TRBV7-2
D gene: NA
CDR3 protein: CASSPEGRTVKAFF
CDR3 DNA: TGTGCCAGCAGCCCAGAGGGGAGGACAGTTAAAGCTTTCTTT

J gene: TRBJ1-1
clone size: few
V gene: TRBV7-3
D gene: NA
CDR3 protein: CASSLGFRGNTEAFF
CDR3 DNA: TGTGCCAGCAGCTTAGGGTTCAGGGGGAACACTGAAGCTTTCTTT

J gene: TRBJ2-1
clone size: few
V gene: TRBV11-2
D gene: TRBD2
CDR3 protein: CASSRTSGNNEQFF
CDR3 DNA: TGTGCCAGCAGCAGGACTAGCGGAAACAATGAGCAGTTCTTC